A selection of T cell receptor beta chains follows, all from one sample in a study of identical twins. TCRdb independently ran MiXCR on the 5' RACE reads; one entry per CDR3 protein. The sample consists of 350,000 to 600,000 distinct CDR3 sequences, 12% to 15% of them appearing once. These data also formed part of another study, on yellow fever vaccine responses in identical twins.

Source material: CD4+ T cells sorted from blood. The receptors here all came from a woman younger than 35 in good health. The CDR3 runs from the conserved cysteine through the conserved F or W. Fields, in order: D gene, J gene, V gene, clone size, CDR3 length, CDR3 protein, CDR3 DNA. D genes are given only for firm matches. A row's size may be missing; if present it is once, few, many or a size class.

NA | TRBJ1-5 | TRBV12-3/TRBV12-4 | few | 15 | CASSLASSRNQPQHF | TGTGCCAGCAGTTTAGCGTCGTCTCGCAATCAGCCCCAGCATTTT
NA | TRBJ2-1 | TRBV7-2 | few | 12 | CASSLGTPEQFF | TGTGCCAGCAGCTTAGGAACACCCGAGCAGTTCTTC
NA | TRBJ1-1 | TRBV5-1 | few | 14 | CASSPTTGGTEAFF | TGCGCCAGCAGCCCAACCACGGGGGGGACTGAAGCTTTCTTT
NA | TRBJ2-5 | TRBV5-1 | NA | 14 | CASSLTTGEETQYF | TGCGCCAGCAGCTTGACCACCGGGGAAGAGACCCAGTACTTC
NA | TRBJ2-7 | TRBV6-1 | NA | 14 | CASSVAGLNYEQYF | TGTGCCAGCAGTGTCGCAGGGTTGAACTACGAGCAGTACTTC
NA | TRBJ2-2 | TRBV5-1 | NA | 13 | CASSIANTGELFF | TGCGCCAGCTCAATCGCGAACACCGGGGAGCTGTTTTTT
NA | TRBJ2-5 | TRBV20-1 | NA | 13 | CSAPRAGGETQYF | TGCAGTGCTCCCCGGGCGGGTGGAGAGACCCAGTACTTC
TRBD1 | TRBJ2-7 | TRBV4-1 | few | 16 | CASSHFTGTGGGEQYF | TGCGCCAGCAGCCATTTCACCGGGACAGGAGGAGGAGAGCAGTACTTC
NA | TRBJ2-7 | TRBV9 | NA | 13 | CASSVTSGYEQYF | TGTGCCAGCAGCGTAACCTCAGGGTACGAGCAGTACTTC
TRBD1 | TRBJ2-3 | TRBV18 | few | 15 | CASSPKDRGRDTQYF | TGTGCCAGCTCACCGAAGGACAGGGGTCGGGATACGCAGTATTTT
NA | TRBJ2-5 | TRBV20-1 | few | 15 | CSATLGGRTQETQYF | TGCAGTGCGACCTTGGGGGGGCGAACACAAGAGACCCAGTACTTC
NA | TRBJ2-3 | TRBV30 | NA | 13 | CAWSRLSTDTQYF | TGTGCCTGGAGTCGGCTTAGCACAGATACGCAGTATTTT
NA | TRBJ1-5 | TRBV12-3/TRBV12-4 | many | 14 | CASSLAGNNQPQHF | TGTGCCAGCAGTTTAGCAGGTAACAATCAGCCCCAGCATTTT
NA | TRBJ2-1 | TRBV12-3/TRBV12-4 | many | 13 | CASSLRKGNEQFF | TGTGCCAGCAGTTTAAGGAAGGGCAATGAGCAGTTCTTC
NA | TRBJ2-4 | TRBV20-1 | once | 16 | CSASPSGGGTKNIQYF | TGCAGTGCTAGTCCCTCCGGGGGCGGAACCAAAAACATTCAGTACTTC
TRBD2 | TRBJ2-3 | TRBV20-1 | NA | 15 | CSAPMSGGAKDTQYF | TGCAGTGCTCCTATGAGCGGGGGGGCTAAAGATACGCAGTATTTT
TRBD2 | TRBJ2-1 | TRBV15 | NA | 16 | CATSRRAGSSYNEQFF | TGTGCCACCAGCAGGCGAGCGGGGAGCTCCTACAATGAGCAGTTCTTC
NA | TRBJ2-7 | TRBV10-3 | NA | 12 | CAISGVSYEQYF | TGTGCCATCAGTGGCGTCTCCTACGAGCAGTACTTC
TRBD1 | TRBJ2-1 | TRBV24-1 | NA | 17 | CATSDLSTGGRNNEQFF | TGTGCCACCAGTGATTTGAGCACAGGGGGTCGAAACAATGAGCAGTTCTTC
TRBD1 | TRBJ1-5 | TRBV6-2/TRBV6-3 | few | 15 | CASSYRGRGNQPQHF | TGTGCCAGCAGTTACAGGGGGCGAGGCAATCAGCCCCAGCATTTT